This TCR delta chain emerged from a study of gamma delta lymphoproliferative disorders and STAT genes. Study information: Gamma-chain libraries were built from at least 50 ng of genomic DNA with the LymphoTrack Dx TCRG Assay. Delta libraries were made per EuroClonality-NGS working group procedure.

TCRdb fed the multiplex PCR reads to CATT. The data contain some 1,500 delta-chain clones, 1% to 1.5% of them singletons. Points from the study as a whole: Patient gamma repertoires clustered apart from healthy controls; delta did not.

This clone came up a few times. Its antigen is not known. This likely came from a read error, as a far larger clone is one base away. The identical CDR3 is also encoded by other nucleotide sequences in the sample. Germline CDR1 reads TSWWSYY; CDR2 reads QGS. The V and J ends lost 3 bases and 0 bases respectively, with 26 bases between them. The CDR3 has 20 amino acids. PBMCs from patients and controls supplied the genomic DNA for sequencing. The sample comprised blood. This TCR was recovered from a human donor in good health. The V and J genes are TRDV1 and TRDJ1, with D possibly matching TRDD3 (5 bases). CDR3 bases: TGTGCTCTTGGGGAGTTTCAACCAACTACGTTCTGGGTCTACACCGATAAACTCATCTTT. This codes for CALGEFQPTTFWVYTDKLIF.